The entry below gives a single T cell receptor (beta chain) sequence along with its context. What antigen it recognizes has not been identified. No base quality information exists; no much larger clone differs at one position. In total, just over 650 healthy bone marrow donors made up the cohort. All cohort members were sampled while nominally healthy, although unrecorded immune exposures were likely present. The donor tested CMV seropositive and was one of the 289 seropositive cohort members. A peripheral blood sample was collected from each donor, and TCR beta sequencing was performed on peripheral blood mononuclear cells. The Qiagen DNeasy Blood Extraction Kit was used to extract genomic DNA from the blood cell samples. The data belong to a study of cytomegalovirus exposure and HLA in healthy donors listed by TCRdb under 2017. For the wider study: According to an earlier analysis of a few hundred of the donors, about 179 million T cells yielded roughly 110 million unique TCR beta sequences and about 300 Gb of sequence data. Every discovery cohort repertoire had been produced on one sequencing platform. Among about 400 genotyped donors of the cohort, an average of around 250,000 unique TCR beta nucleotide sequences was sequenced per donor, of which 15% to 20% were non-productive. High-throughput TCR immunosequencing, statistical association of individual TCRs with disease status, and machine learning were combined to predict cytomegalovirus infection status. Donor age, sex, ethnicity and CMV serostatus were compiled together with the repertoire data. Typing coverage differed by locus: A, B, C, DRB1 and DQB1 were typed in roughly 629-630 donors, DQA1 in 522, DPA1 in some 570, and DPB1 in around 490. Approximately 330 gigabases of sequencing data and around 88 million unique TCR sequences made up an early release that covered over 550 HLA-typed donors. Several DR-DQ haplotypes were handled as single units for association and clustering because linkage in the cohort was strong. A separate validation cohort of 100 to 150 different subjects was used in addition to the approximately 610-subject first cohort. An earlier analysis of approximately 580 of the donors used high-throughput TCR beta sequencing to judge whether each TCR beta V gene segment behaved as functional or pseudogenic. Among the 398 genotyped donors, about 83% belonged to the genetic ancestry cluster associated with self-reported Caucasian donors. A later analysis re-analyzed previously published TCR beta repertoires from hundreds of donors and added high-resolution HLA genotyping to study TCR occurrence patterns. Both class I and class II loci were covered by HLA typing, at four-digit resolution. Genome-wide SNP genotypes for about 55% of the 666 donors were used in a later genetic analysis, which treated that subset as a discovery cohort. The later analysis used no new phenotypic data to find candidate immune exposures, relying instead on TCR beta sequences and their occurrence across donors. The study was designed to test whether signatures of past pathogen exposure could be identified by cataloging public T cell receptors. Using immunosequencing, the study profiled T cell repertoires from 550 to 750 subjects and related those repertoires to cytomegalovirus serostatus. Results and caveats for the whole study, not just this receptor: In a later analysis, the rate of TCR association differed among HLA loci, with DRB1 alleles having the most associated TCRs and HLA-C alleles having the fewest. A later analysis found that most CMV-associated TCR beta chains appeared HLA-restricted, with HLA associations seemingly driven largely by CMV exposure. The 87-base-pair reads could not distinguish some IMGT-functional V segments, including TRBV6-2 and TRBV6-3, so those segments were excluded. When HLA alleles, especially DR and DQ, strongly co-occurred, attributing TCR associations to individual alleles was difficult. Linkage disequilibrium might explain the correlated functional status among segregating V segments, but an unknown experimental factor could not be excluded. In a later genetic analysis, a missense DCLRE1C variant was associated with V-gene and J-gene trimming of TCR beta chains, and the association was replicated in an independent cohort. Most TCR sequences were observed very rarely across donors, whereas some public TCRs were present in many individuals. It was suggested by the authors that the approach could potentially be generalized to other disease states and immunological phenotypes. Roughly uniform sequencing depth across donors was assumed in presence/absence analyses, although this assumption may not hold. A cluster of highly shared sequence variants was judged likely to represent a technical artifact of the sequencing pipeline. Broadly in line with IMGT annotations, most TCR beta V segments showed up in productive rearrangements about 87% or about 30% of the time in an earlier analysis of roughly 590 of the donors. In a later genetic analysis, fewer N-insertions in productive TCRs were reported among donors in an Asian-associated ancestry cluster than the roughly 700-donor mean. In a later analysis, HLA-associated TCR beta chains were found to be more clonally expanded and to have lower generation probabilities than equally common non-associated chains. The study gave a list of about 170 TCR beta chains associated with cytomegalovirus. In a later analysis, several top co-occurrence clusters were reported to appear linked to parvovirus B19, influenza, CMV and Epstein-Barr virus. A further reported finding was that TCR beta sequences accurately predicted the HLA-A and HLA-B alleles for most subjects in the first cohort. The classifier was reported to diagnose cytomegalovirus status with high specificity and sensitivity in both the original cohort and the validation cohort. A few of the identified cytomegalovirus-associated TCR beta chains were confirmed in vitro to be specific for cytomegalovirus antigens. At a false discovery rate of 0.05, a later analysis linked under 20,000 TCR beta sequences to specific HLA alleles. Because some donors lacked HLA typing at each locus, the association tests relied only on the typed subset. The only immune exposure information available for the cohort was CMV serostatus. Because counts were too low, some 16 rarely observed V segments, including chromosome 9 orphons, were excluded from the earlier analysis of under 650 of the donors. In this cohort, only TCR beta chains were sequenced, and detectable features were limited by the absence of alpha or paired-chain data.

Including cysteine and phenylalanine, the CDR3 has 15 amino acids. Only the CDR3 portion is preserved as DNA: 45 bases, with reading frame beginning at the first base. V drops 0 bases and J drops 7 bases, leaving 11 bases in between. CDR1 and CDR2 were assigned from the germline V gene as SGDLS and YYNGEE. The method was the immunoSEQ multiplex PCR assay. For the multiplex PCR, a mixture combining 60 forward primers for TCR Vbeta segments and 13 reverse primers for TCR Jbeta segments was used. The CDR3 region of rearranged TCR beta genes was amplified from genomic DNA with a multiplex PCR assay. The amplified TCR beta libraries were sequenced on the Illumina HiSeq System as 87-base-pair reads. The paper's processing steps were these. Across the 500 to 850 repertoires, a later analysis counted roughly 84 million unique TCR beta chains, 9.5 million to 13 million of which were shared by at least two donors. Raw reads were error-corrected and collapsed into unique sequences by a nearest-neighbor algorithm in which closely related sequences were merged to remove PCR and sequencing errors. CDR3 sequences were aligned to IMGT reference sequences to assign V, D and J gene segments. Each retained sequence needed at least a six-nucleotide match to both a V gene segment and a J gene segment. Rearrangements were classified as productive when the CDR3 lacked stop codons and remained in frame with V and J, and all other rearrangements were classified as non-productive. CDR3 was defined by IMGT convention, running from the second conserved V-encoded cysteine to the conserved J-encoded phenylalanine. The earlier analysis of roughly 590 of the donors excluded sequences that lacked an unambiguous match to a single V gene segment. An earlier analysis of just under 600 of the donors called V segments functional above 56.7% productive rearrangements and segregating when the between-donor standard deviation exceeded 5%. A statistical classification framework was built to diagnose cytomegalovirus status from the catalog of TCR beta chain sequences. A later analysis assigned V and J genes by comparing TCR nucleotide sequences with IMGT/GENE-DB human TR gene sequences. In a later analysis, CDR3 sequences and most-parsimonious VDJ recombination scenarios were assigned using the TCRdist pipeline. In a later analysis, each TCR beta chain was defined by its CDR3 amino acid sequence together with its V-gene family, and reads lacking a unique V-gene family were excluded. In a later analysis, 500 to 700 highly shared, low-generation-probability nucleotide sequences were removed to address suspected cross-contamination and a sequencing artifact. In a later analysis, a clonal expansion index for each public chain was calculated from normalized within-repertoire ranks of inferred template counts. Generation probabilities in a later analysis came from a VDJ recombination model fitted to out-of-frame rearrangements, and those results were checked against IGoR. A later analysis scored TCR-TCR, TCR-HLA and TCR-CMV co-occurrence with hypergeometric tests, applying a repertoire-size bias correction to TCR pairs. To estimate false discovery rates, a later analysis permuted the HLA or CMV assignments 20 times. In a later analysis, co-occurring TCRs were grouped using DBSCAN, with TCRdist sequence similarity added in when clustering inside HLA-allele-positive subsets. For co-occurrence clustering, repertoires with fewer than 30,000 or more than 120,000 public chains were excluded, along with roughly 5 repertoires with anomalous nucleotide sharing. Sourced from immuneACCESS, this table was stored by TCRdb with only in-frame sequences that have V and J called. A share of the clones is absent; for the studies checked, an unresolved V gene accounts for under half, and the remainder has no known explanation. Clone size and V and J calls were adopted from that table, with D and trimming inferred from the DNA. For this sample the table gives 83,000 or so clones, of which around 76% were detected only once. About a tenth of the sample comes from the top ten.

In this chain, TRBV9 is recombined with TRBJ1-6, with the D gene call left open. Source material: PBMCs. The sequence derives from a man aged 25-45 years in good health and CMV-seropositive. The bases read TGTGCCAGCAGCGTAGGAGGGTTGTCGAATTCACCCCTCCACTTT. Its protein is CASSVGGLSNSPLHF.